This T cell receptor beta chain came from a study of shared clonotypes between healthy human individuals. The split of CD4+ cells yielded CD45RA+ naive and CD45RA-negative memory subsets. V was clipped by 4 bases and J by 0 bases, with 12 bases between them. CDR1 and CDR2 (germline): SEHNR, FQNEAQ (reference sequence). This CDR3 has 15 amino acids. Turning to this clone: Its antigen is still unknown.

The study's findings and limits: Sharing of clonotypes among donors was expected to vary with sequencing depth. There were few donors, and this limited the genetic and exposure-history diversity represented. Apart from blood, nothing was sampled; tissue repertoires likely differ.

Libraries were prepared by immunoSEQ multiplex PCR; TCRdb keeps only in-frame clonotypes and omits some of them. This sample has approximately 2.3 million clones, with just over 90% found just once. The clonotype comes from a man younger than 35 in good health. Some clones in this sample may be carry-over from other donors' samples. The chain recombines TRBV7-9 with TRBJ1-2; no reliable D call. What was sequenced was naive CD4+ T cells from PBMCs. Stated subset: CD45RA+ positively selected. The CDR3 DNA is TGTGCCAGCAGCTCAAACTGGAGAACTAACTATGGCTACACCTTC. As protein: CASSSNWRTNYGYTF.